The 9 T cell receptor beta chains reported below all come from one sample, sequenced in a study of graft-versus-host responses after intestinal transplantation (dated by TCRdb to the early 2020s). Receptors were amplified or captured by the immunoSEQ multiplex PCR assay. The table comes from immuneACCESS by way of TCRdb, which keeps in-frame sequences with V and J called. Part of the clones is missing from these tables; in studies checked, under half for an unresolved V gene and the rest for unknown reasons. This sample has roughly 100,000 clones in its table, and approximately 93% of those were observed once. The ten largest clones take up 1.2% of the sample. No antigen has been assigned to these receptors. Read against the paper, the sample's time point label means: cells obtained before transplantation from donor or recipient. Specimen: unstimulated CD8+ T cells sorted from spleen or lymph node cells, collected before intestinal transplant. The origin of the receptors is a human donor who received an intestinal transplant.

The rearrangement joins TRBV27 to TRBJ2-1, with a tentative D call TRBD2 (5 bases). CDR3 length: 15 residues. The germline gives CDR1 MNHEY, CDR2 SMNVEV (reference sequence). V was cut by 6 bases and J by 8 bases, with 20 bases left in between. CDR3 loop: CASSISPASRHEQFF. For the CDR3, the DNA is TGTGCCAGCAGCATAAGCCCGGCTAGCCGTCATGAGCAGTTCTTC.

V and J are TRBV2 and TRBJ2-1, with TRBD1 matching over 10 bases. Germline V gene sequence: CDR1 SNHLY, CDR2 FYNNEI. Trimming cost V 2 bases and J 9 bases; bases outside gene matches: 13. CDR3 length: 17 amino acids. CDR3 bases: TGTGCCAGCAGTGAAATCTCAGGGACAGGGGATAGGGGTGAGCAGTTCTTC. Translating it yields CASSEISGTGDRGEQFF.

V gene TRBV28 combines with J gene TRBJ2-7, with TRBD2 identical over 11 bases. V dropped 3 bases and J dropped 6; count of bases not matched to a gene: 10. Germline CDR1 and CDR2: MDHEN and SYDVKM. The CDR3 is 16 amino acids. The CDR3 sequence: CASSLESSGGILEQYF. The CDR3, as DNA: TGTGCCAGCAGTTTGGAGTCTAGCGGGGGGATTCTCGAGCAGTACTTC.

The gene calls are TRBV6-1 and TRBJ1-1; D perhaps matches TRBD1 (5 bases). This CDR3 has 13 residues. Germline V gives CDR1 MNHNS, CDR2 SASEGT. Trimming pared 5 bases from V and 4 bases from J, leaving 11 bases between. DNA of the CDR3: TGTGCCAGCAGTTTGGGGAGGGGCACTGAAGCTTTCTTT. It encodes CASSLGRGTEAFF.

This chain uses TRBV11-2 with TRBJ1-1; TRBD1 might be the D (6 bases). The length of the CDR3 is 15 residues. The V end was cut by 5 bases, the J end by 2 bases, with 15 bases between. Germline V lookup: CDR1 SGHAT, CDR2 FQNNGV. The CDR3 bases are TGTGCCAGCAGCCCGCGGGGGGCAGCAAACACTGAAGCTTTCTTT. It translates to CASSPRGAANTEAFF.

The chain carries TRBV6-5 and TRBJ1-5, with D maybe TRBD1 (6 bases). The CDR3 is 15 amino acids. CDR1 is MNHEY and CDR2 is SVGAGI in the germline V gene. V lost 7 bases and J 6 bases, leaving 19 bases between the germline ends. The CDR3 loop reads CASTQEPGEAQPQHF. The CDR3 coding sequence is TGTGCCAGCACCCAGGAACCAGGGGAGGCTCAGCCCCAGCATTTT.

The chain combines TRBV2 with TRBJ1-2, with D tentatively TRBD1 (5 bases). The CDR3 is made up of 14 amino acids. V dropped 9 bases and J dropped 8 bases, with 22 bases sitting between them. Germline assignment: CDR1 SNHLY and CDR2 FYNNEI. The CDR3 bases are TGTGCCAGACGCCGGGACGACTCCCTACGAGGCTACACCTTC. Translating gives CARRRDDSLRGYTF.

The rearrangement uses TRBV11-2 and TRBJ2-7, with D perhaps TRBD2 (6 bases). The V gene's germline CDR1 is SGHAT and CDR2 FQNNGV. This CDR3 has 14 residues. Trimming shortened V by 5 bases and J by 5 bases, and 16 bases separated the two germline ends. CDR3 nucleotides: TGTGCCAGCAGCCCCGCGGTGGGAGGCGACGAGCAGTACTTC. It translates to CASSPAVGGDEQYF.

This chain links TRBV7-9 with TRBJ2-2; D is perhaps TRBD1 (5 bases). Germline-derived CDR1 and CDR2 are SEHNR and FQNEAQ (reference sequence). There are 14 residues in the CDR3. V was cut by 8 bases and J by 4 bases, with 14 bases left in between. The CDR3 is CASPGILVTGELFF. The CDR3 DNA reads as TGTGCCAGCCCAGGGATTTTGGTCACCGGGGAGCTGTTTTTT. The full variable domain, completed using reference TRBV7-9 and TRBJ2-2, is DTGVSQNPRHKITKRGQNVTFRCDPISEHNRLYWYRQTLGQGPEFLTYFQNEAQLEKSRLLSDRFSAERPKGSFSTLEIQRTEQGDSAMYLCASPGILVTGELFFGEGSRLTVL.